The 24 T cell receptor beta chains given below trace back to one sample, sequenced in a study of T cells in Graves' hyperthyroidism and ophthalmopathy. The TCR beta CDR3 regions underwent amplification using RNA transcripts as the source. First-round RT-PCR targeting the TCR CDR3 was performed with the HTBI primer set. One entry per CDR3 protein, called by TCRdb with MiXCR from the multiplex PCR reads. The sample holds around 560,000 distinct CDR3 sequences, approximately 15% seen once. Sequencing was performed on blood. Receptor source: a woman younger than 30 with Graves' hyperthyroidism.

Many counts were recorded for this clonotype. The chain employs TRBV9 and TRBJ2-1; D gene ambiguous. Trimming cost V 0 bases and J 3 bases, with 7 bases left between them. Germline V gives CDR1 SGDLS, CDR2 YYNGEE. This CDR3 contains 14 residues. Here the CDR3 reads CASSVGASYNEQFF. CDR3 bases: TGTGCCAGCAGCGTAGGTGCGAGCTACAATGAGCAGTTCTTC.

This clonotype appeared a few times. This sequence joins TRBV20-1 and TRBJ2-5; 8 bases agree with TRBD2. The CDR3 spans 17 residues. V dropped 1 base and J dropped 2; count of bases not matched to a gene: 12. CDR1 is DFQATT and CDR2 is SNEGSKA in the germline V gene (reference sequence). CDR3 amino acids: CSARAPRSGSPQETQYF. CDR3 DNA: TGCAGTGCTAGAGCCCCCAGGAGCGGGAGTCCACAAGAGACCCAGTACTTC.

CDR3 amino acids: CASSPGAELYEQYF. For the CDR3, the DNA is TGTGCCAGCTCACCCGGGGCAGAGCTCTACGAGCAGTACTTC. This sequence joins TRBV18 and TRBJ2-7; the D gene could be TRBD1 or TRBD2 (5 bases each). With 3 bases removed from V and 3 bases from J, the gap between germline ends came to 12 bases. This CDR3 contains 14 residues. Germline CDR1 is KGHSH and CDR2 is LQKENI. The full variable domain, rest sourced from reference TRBV18 and TRBJ2-7, is NAGVMQNPRHLVRRRGQEARLRCSPMKGHSHVYWYRQLPEEGLKFMVYLQKENIIDESGMPKERFSAEFPKEGPSILRIQQVVRGDSAAYFCASSPGAELYEQYFGPGTRLTVT.

This sequence joins TRBV15 and TRBJ2-7; D gene ambiguous. V was clipped by 1 base and J by 7 bases, with 5 bases between them. The CDR3 length is 11 residues. Germline V gene data show CDR1 as LNHNV and CDR2 as YYDKDF (reference sequence). CDR3 bases: TGTGCCACCAGCAGAGTGGGAGAGCAGTACTTC. The encoded protein is CATSRVGEQYF.

This clonotype came up many times. The chain couples TRBV6-2 or TRBV6-3 to TRBJ2-1; 7 bases agree with TRBD2. This CDR3 contains 20 residues. CDR1 MNHEY and CDR2 SVGEGT come from the germline V gene. The V and J ends lost 0 bases and 1 base, in that order; junction bases with no gene match: 15. The CDR3, as DNA: TGTGCCAGCAGTTACTCGAGGATCACGTTAGGCGGGAGTTCCTACAATGAGCAGTTCTTC. Encoded protein: CASSYSRITLGGSSYNEQFF.

The chain links TRBV5-1 to TRBJ1-2, with a possible D match to TRBD1 (5 bases). CDR3 size: 14 residues. The V gene lost 4 bases and the J gene lost 3 bases, with 13 bases spanning the gap. Germline CDR1 SGHRS, CDR2 YFSETQ. CDR3 DNA sequence: TGCGCCAGCAGCATACGGGGCCGGGACTATGGCTACACCTTC. Protein sequence: CASSIRGRDYGYTF.

V is TRBV6-2 or TRBV6-3 and J is TRBJ1-2; 10 nucleotides align to TRBD1. After removal of 6 bases from V and 5 bases from J, the junction contained 6 bases not matched to a gene. The CDR3 is 14 amino acids. Germline CDR1 MNHEY, CDR2 SVGEGT. CDR3: CASSYRQGAYGYTF. In nucleotides, the CDR3 is TGTGCCAGCAGCTACCGACAGGGGGCTTATGGCTACACCTTC.

This clonotype was found many times. This chain links TRBV5-1 with TRBJ1-3; D is undetermined. Trimming pared 3 bases from V and 2 bases from J, leaving 6 bases between. CDR1 is SGHRS, CDR2 YFSETQ, per germline. CDR3 length: 13 amino acids. The CDR3 loop reads CASSSFTGNTIYF. As DNA, the CDR3 is TGCGCCAGCAGCTCGTTCACTGGAAACACCATATATTTT.

A few counts support this clonotype. V is TRBV7-9 and J is TRBJ1-2; D ambiguous. Per the germline V gene, CDR1 is SEHNR and CDR2 is FQNEAQ (reference sequence). The CDR3 has 11 residues. Trimming removed 3 bases from V and 8 bases from J, with 7 bases in between. The CDR3 coding sequence is TGTGCCAGCAGCTTTTCCGGAGGCTACACCTTC. Its protein product is CASSFSGGYTF.

Only a few counts were recorded for this clonotype. This chain joins TRBV9 and TRBJ2-2; 9 bases align to TRBD1. J lost 2 bases, V lost 0 bases, and 5 bases had no gene match. The germline gives CDR1 SGDLS, CDR2 YYNGEE. This CDR3 is 17 amino acids long. CDR3 sequence: CASSVGTGGFNTGELFF. CDR3 nucleotides: TGTGCCAGCAGCGTAGGAACAGGGGGCTTCAACACCGGGGAGCTGTTTTTT.

V and J are TRBV7-9 and TRBJ1-3; 8 nucleotides match TRBD1. CDR1 SEHNR and CDR2 FQNEAQ come from the germline V gene (reference sequence). This CDR3 has 16 amino acids. V was clipped by 3 bases and J by 0 bases; unmatched bases: 4. CDR3 amino acids: CASSLGDRNSGNTIYF. CDR3 sequence (DNA): TGTGCCAGCAGCTTGGGGGACAGGAACTCTGGAAACACCATATATTTT.

This clonotype was seen ten or more times. This chain joins TRBV28 and TRBJ2-3; D is possibly TRBD1 or TRBD2 (5 bases each). V lost 7 bases and J 3 bases, leaving 26 bases between the germline ends. Germline-derived CDR1 and CDR2 are MDHEN and SYDVKM. The CDR3 has 18 amino acids. The CDR3 loop reads CASNIPTGSGLITDTQYF. CDR3 in DNA: TGTGCCAGCAACATCCCGACGGGGTCAGGGTTGATAACAGATACGCAGTATTTT. The whole variable domain, remainder taken from reference TRBV28 and TRBJ2-3, is DVKVTQSSRYLVKRTGEKVFLECVQDMDHENMFWYRQDPGLGLRLIYFSYDVKMKEKGDIPEGYSVSREKKERFSLILESASTNQTSMYLCASNIPTGSGLITDTQYFGPGTRLTVL.

This clonotype has just a few counts. The V and J genes are TRBV7-8 and TRBJ2-2; a weak D match, TRBD2 (6 bases). Germline lookup yields CDR1 SGHVS and CDR2 FQNEAQ. The V end lost 2 bases, the J end lost 8 bases, and 15 bases lay between the germline ends. The CDR3 loop spans 15 amino acids. The CDR3 here is CASSLSRGVAGELFF. The CDR3 DNA is TGTGCCAGCAGCTTATCCCGCGGGGTTGCAGGGGAGCTGTTTTTT.

The V and J genes are TRBV28 and TRBJ1-4; perhaps TRBD1 as D (5 bases). The V gene's germline CDR1 is MDHEN and CDR2 SYDVKM. V gave up 6 bases and J gave up 8 bases, with 16 bases separating them. The CDR3 has 14 residues. The CDR3 is CASRQSGTVEKLFF. The DNA for the CDR3 is TGTGCCAGCAGACAATCCGGGACGGTCGAAAAACTGTTTTTT.

This clonotype was recorded many times. This rearrangement joins TRBV2 to TRBJ1-5; D remains unclear. Trimming took off 6 bases at V and 5 bases at J, with 5 bases between the two ends. The CDR3 is 11 amino acids. The germline gives CDR1 SNHLY, CDR2 FYNNEI. CDR3 region: CASREDQPQHF. The CDR3 DNA is TGTGCCAGCAGGGAGGATCAGCCCCAGCATTTT.

This clonotype has a handful of counts. The chain recombines TRBV3-1 with TRBJ2-7, with unresolved D. The CDR3 totals 11 residues. Germline lookup yields CDR1 LGHDT and CDR2 YNNKEL (reference sequence). V gave up 1 base and J gave up 6 bases, with 4 bases separating them. The CDR3 region has the DNA TGTGCCAGCAGCCAAGTAACCGAGCAGTACTTC. Translated: CASSQVTEQYF.

This clonotype was recorded a few times. The chain joins TRBV3-1 to TRBJ1-6; no definite D call. The germline CDR1 and CDR2 sequences are LGHDT and YNNKEL (reference sequence). This CDR3 is built from 13 residues. V lost 0 bases, J lost 10 bases, and 7 bases lay in between. CDR3 DNA sequence: TGTGCCAGCAGCCAAGAGGTTTCCTCACCCCTCCACTTT. Its translation is CASSQEVSSPLHF. Complete variable domain (other parts from reference TRBV3-1 and TRBJ1-6): DTAVSQTPKYLVTQMGNDKSIKCEQNLGHDTMYWYKQDSKKFLKIMFSYNNKELIINETVPNRFSPKSPDKAHLNLHINSLELGDSAVYFCASSQEVSSPLHFGNGTRLTVT.

Only a few counts were recorded for this clonotype. This sequence joins TRBV6-2 or TRBV6-3 and TRBJ1-5, with TRBD1 matching over 12 bases. With V trimmed by 6 bases and J by 0 bases, 15 bases remained unmatched. The CDR3 has 20 amino acids. CDR1 and CDR2 from the germline V gene are MNHEY and SVGEGT. The CDR3 is CASSPGKGTGGDYSNQPQHF. In DNA form, the CDR3 reads TGTGCCAGCAGCCCTGGGAAAGGGACAGGGGGCGACTATAGCAATCAGCCCCAGCATTTT.

This clonotype was detected ten times or more. The V gene is TRBV12-3 or TRBV12-4, the J gene TRBJ1-4; the D gene is possibly TRBD1 (6 bases). The CDR3 sequence is 14 residues long. Trimming cost V 4 bases and J 8 bases, with 14 bases left between them. The CDR3 here is CASSSTGNGEKLFF. As DNA, the CDR3 is TGTGCCAGCAGTTCCACAGGGAACGGCGAAAAACTGTTTTTT.

CDR3 sequence: CSASGGELELFF. Here the CDR3 DNA reads TGCAGTGCTAGTGGGGGGGAGTTGGAACTGTTTTTT. The V and J genes are TRBV20-1 and TRBJ1-4; a weak D match, TRBD1 (5 bases). The V end was cut by 3 bases, the J end by 12 bases, with 14 bases between. There are 12 residues in the CDR3. Germline V gene sequence: CDR1 DFQATT, CDR2 SNEGSKA (reference sequence).

In its sample, this clonotype was seen a few times. The chain recombines TRBV3-1 with TRBJ2-6; D not certain. The germline gives CDR1 LGHDT, CDR2 YNNKEL (reference sequence). With 0 bases removed from V and 4 bases from J, the gap between germline ends came to 7 bases. The length of the CDR3 is 15 residues. The CDR3 reads CASSQEVQGANVLTF. CDR3 DNA: TGTGCCAGCAGCCAAGAGGTTCAGGGGGCCAACGTCCTGACTTTC.

This clonotype was counted at least ten times. V usage is TRBV28 and J usage is TRBJ2-1, with D maybe TRBD2 (6 bases). The length of the CDR3 is 14 residues. Germline values: CDR1 MDHEN, CDR2 SYDVKM. V was shortened by 3 bases and J by 9 bases, with 15 bases between the two germline ends. The CDR3 DNA sequence: TGTGCCAGCAGTTTCGGGACTCACGTGTTTGAGCAGTTCTTC. This sequence encodes CASSFGTHVFEQFF.

The chain has TRBV27 and TRBJ2-2, with TRBD2 as a possible D gene (5 bases). Trimming removed 1 base at V and 5 bases at J, with 11 bases between. The V gene's germline CDR1 is MNHEY and CDR2 SMNVEV (reference sequence). This CDR3 region has 15 residues. The CDR3: CASSLFSSTTGELFF. The CDR3 DNA follows: TGTGCCAGCAGTTTATTTTCTAGCACGACCGGGGAGCTGTTTTTT.

The rearrangement links TRBV20-1 to TRBJ1-6; 8 bases are a match to TRBD1. This CDR3 spans 17 amino acids. V lost 3 bases and J lost 7; bases outside the gene matches: 14. The germline gives CDR1 DFQATT, CDR2 SNEGSKA (reference sequence). CDR3 protein: CSARFRGPQAGNSPLHF. In DNA form, the CDR3 reads TGCAGTGCTAGGTTCAGGGGGCCCCAGGCTGGCAATTCACCCCTCCACTTT.